This T cell receptor (beta chain) was documented in a study of cytomegalovirus exposure and HLA in healthy donors (dated 2017 in TCRdb). Regarding the research as a whole: In an earlier analysis of under 750 of the donors, 276 Gb of sequence data and 90 million to 120 million unique TCR beta sequences from about 179 million T cells were reported. About 280 gigabases of sequencing data and approximately 85 million unique TCR sequences were included in an early release covering 500 to 750 HLA-typed donors. Of the 300 to 450 genotyped donors, 65% to 90% fell in the genetic ancestry cluster associated with self-reported Caucasian donors. The study aimed to test whether signatures of past pathogen exposure could be identified by cataloging public T cell receptors. The study used immunosequencing to profile the T cell repertoires of several hundred subjects and linked those repertoires to cytomegalovirus serostatus. Besides the first cohort of 550 to 750 subjects, a separate validation cohort made up of over 100 different subjects was used. To predict cytomegalovirus infection status, the study combined high-throughput TCR immunosequencing, statistical association of individual TCRs with disease status, and machine learning. To study patterns of TCR occurrence, a later analysis re-analyzed previously published TCR beta repertoires from several hundred donors and added high-resolution HLA genotyping. The later analysis used no new phenotypic data to find candidate immune exposures, relying instead on TCR beta sequences and their occurrence across donors. To decide whether each TCR beta V gene segment behaved as functional or pseudogenic, an earlier analysis of some 570 of the donors relied on high-throughput TCR beta sequencing. Donor age, sex, ethnicity and CMV serostatus were compiled alongside the repertoire data. Genome-wide SNP genotypes for about 65% of the roughly 700 donors were used in a later genetic analysis, which treated that subset as a discovery cohort. All discovery cohort repertoires had been generated on a single sequencing platform. HLA typing included class I and class II loci at four-digit resolution. The number of donors typed differed by locus, with roughly 629-640 for A, B, C, DRB1 and DQB1, more than 500 for DQA1, some 570 for DPA1, and some 470 for DPB1. A handful of DR-DQ haplotypes were handled as single units for association and clustering because linkage in the cohort was strong. On average, roughly 250,000 unique TCR beta nucleotide sequences were sequenced per donor among some 420 genotyped donors of the cohort, with around 19% of those sequences being non-productive.

About this clone: Its antigen is unknown. No clone much larger than this one lies a single base away; base qualities are absent.

Receptors were amplified or captured by the immunoSEQ multiplex PCR assay. For the multiplex PCR, a mixture combining 60 forward primers for TCR Vbeta segments and 13 reverse primers for TCR Jbeta segments was used. The CDR3 region of rearranged TCR beta genes was amplified from genomic DNA with a multiplex PCR assay. The Illumina HiSeq System was used to sequence the amplified TCR beta libraries as 87-base-pair reads. The original pipeline was this. Across the 700 or so repertoires, a later analysis counted some 81 million unique TCR beta chains, 8.5 million to 12 million of which were shared by at least two donors. To remove PCR and sequencing errors, raw reads were error-corrected and collapsed into unique sequences using a nearest-neighbor algorithm that merged closely related sequences. Alignment of CDR3 sequences to IMGT reference sequences was used to assign V, D and J gene segments. For a sequence to be retained, a match of at least six nucleotides was required to both a V gene segment and a J gene segment. A rearrangement was called productive if the CDR3 had no stop codons and remained in frame with V and J, and every other rearrangement was called non-productive. Following IMGT convention, CDR3 was defined as the stretch from the second conserved V-encoded cysteine up to the conserved J-encoded phenylalanine. The earlier analysis of about 620 of the donors excluded sequences that lacked an unambiguous match to a single V gene segment. In an earlier analysis of a few hundred of the donors, a V segment was called functional when productive rearrangements were above 56.7%, and segregating when the standard deviation between donors exceeded 5%. A statistical classification framework was built to diagnose cytomegalovirus status from the catalog of TCR beta chain sequences. In a later analysis, TCR nucleotide sequences were compared against IMGT/GENE-DB human TR gene sequences so that V and J genes could be assigned. A later analysis assigned CDR3 sequences and most-parsimonious VDJ recombination scenarios with the TCRdist pipeline. In a later analysis, each TCR beta chain was defined by its CDR3 amino acid sequence together with its V-gene family, and reads without a unique V-gene family were excluded. As a way to deal with suspected cross-contamination and a sequencing artifact, a later analysis dropped approximately 570 nucleotide sequences that were highly shared and had low generation probability. In a later analysis, a clonal expansion index for each public chain was calculated from normalized within-repertoire ranks of inferred template counts. A later analysis computed generation probabilities with a VDJ recombination model fitted to out-of-frame rearrangements, and checked the results against IGoR. In a later analysis, TCR-TCR, TCR-HLA and TCR-CMV co-occurrence was scored with hypergeometric tests, and a repertoire-size bias correction was applied to TCR pairs. To estimate false discovery rates, a later analysis permuted the HLA or CMV assignments 20 times. In a later analysis, co-occurring TCRs were grouped using DBSCAN, with TCRdist sequence similarity added in when clustering inside HLA-allele-positive subsets. Repertoires with fewer than 30,000 or more than 120,000 public chains, plus five repertoires with anomalous nucleotide sharing, were excluded from co-occurrence clustering. TCRdb limited this immuneACCESS table to in-frame rearrangements with V and J called. A share of clones is missing; checked studies link under half to unresolved V genes, and the rest is unexplained. That table is the source of V, J and clone size, and D and trimming were worked out from the DNA. This sample has under 250,000 clones in its table, and roughly 85% of those were observed once. The ten largest clonotypes hold about 4.4% of the sample.

What the authors observed across the whole study: Roughly uniform sequencing depth across donors was assumed in presence/absence analyses, although this assumption may not hold. A later analysis found that TCR association rates varied across HLA loci, with DRB1 alleles showing the most associated TCRs and HLA-C alleles the fewest. According to a later genetic analysis, donors in an Asian-associated ancestry cluster had fewer N-insertions in productive TCRs than the roughly 700-donor mean. Compared with equally common non-associated chains, HLA-associated TCR beta chains in a later analysis were more clonally expanded and had lower generation probabilities. Linkage disequilibrium might explain the correlated functional status among segregating V segments, but an unknown experimental factor could not be ruled out. In an earlier analysis of some 640 of the donors, most TCR beta V segments were observed in productive rearrangements about 87% or about 30% of the time, broadly matching IMGT annotations. The classifier was reported to diagnose cytomegalovirus status with high specificity and sensitivity in both the original cohort and the validation cohort. Most TCR sequences were seen in very few donors, while some public TCRs were found in many individuals. Because HLA typing was missing for some donors at each locus, association tests included only the typed subset. V-gene and J-gene trimming of TCR beta chains was associated with a missense DCLRE1C variant in a later genetic analysis, and the association was replicated in an independent cohort. According to a later analysis, parvovirus B19, influenza, CMV and Epstein-Barr virus appeared linked to several top co-occurrence clusters. This cohort had only TCR beta chains sequenced, and the lack of alpha or paired-chain data limited which features could be detected. Most CMV-associated TCR beta chains appeared to be HLA-restricted in a later analysis, and the HLA associations seemed to be driven largely by CMV exposure. Strong co-occurrence of HLA alleles, especially DR and DQ, made assigning TCR associations to individual alleles difficult. A total of 150 or so TCR beta chains were listed by the study as associated with cytomegalovirus. A further reported finding was that TCR beta sequences accurately predicted the HLA-A and HLA-B alleles for most subjects in the first cohort. Because counts were too low, seventeen rarely observed V segments, including chromosome 9 orphons, were excluded from the earlier analysis of several hundred of the donors. Some IMGT-functional V segments, including TRBV6-2 and TRBV6-3, could not be distinguished by the 87-base-pair reads and were therefore excluded. In a later analysis, 16,951 TCR beta sequences were associated with specific HLA alleles at a false discovery rate of 0.05. Immune exposure information for the cohort was limited to CMV serostatus. The sequencing pipeline was judged likely to have produced a cluster of highly shared sequence variants as a technical artifact. In vitro tests confirmed that a few of the cytomegalovirus-associated TCR beta chains recognize cytomegalovirus antigens. According to the authors, the approach could potentially be generalized to other disease states and immunological phenotypes.

V and J are truncated by 2 bases and 3 bases respectively, leaving an intervening sequence of 7 bases. The CDR3 covers 13 residues, taking in both the cysteine and the phenylalanine. Of the read, only the CDR3 DNA is kept; its 39 bases are in frame from base 1. CDR1 and CDR2 (MNHEY, SMNVEV) derive from the germline V gene (reference sequence). In total, 500 to 700 healthy bone marrow donors made up the cohort. At the time of sampling, all cohort members were nominally healthy, though unrecorded immune exposures were likely present. The donor tested CMV seropositive, placing the donor among the approximately 290 seropositive members of the cohort. Every donor gave a peripheral blood sample, and the peripheral blood mononuclear cells from that sample were used for TCR beta sequencing. The Qiagen DNeasy Blood Extraction Kit was used to extract genomic DNA from the blood cell samples.

Material for sequencing was PBMCs. The clonotype was recovered from a woman younger than 45 in good health and CMV-seropositive. Here the chain combines TRBV27 and TRBJ1-1, with an unclear D gene assignment. In nucleotides, the sequence is TGTGCCAGCAGTTTAGACGGGGACACTGAAGCTTTCTTT. The translation is CASSLDGDTEAFF.